Each of the 11 T cell receptor beta chains below was sequenced from the same sample in a study of blood T cell repertoires in COVID-19 (dated by TCRdb to the early 2020s). Preparation of the library involved the immunoSEQ multiplex PCR assay. Imported from immuneACCESS, the table was reduced by TCRdb to in-frame sequences with V and J called. These copies leave out some clones; in studies compared against another copy, an unresolved V gene accounts for under half, and the cause of the remainder is not known. The sample table holds roughly 200,000 clones, of which around 90% were seen once. The top ten constitute roughly 5.5% of the sample. Source material: peripheral blood. These receptor sequences come from a man between 35 and 55 years old with active or convalescent COVID-19.

The J gene is TRBJ2-7, the V gene TRBV7-9, with 8 bases fitting TRBD2. CDR1 is SEHNR, CDR2 FQNEAQ, per germline (reference sequence). The CDR3 is 15 amino acids. The V segment lost 4 bases and the J segment 3 bases; nucleotides outside the gene matches: 8. DNA for the CDR3: TGTGCCAGCAGCTACCCGGGGGGGAGAAGCTACGAGCAGTACTTC. Its protein product is CASSYPGGRSYEQYF.

The V and J genes are TRBV19 and TRBJ2-2, with 9 positions matching TRBD1. Trimming took 6 bases from V and 0 from J; bases not matched to a gene: 2. The CDR3 is 15 amino acids. The germline gives CDR1 LNHDA, CDR2 SQIVND (reference sequence). The CDR3 sequence is CASSGTGSNTGELFF. CDR3 bases: TGTGCCAGTAGCGGGACAGGGTCGAACACCGGGGAGCTGTTTTTT.

The chain has TRBV2 and TRBJ2-3; 14 nucleotides match TRBD2. Trimming cost V 6 bases and J 3 bases; bases outside gene matches: 5. The length of the CDR3 is 16 residues. The germline gives CDR1 SNHLY, CDR2 FYNNEI. CDR3 amino acids: CASRRTSGGRTDTQYF. CDR3 in DNA: TGTGCCAGCAGGAGGACTAGCGGGGGGAGGACAGATACGCAGTATTTT.

The chain is built from TRBV6-1 and TRBJ1-6; 9 bases match TRBD1. CDR1 is MNHNS, CDR2 SASEGT, per germline. This CDR3 spans 14 amino acids. Germline trimming cut 6 bases from V and 10 bases from J; bases unmatched to any gene: 7. CDR3 protein: CASSLQGAQSPLHF. Here the CDR3 DNA reads TGTGCCAGCAGCCTACAGGGGGCTCAGTCACCCCTCCACTTT.

With regard to this clone: One end of the junction is discordant with germline, which a read error may explain. The chain is built from TRBV3-1 (or the pseudogene TRBV3-2) and TRBJ2-3; 9 bases align to TRBD2. The CDR3 loop spans 13 amino acids. Germline CDR1 LGHDT, CDR2 YNNKEL (reference sequence). The CDR3 DNA follows: TGTGCCAGCAGCCAAGTGATAACTAGCGGGCTACATTTT. Its protein product is CASSQVITSGLHF.

The rearrangement links TRBV28 to TRBJ1-2; D gene unclear. V lost 2 bases and J lost 2, with 12 bases in between. Germline assignment: CDR1 MDHEN and CDR2 SYDVKM. This CDR3 region has 15 residues. CDR3 sequence (DNA): TGTGCCAGCAGTTTACGCCAGACCAGGAACTATGGCTACACCTTC. Translated, it gives CASSLRQTRNYGYTF.

The chain couples TRBV6-5 to TRBJ1-2; 9 bases fit TRBD1. The CDR3 runs 13 residues. Germline CDR1 and CDR2: MNHEY and SVGAGI. J gave up 8 bases and V 7 bases, and 8 bases lay outside the gene matches. CDR3 loop: CASTEQGARGYTF. The CDR3 bases are TGTGCCAGCACCGAACAGGGGGCCAGGGGCTACACCTTC.

CDR3 nucleotide sequence: TGTGCCTGGAGTGGGGGCAGGAGATACTCACCCCTCCACTTT. This translates into CAWSGGRRYSPLHF. The chain couples TRBV30 to TRBJ1-6; D might be TRBD1 (5 bases). Trimming took off 1 base at V and 10 bases at J, with 14 bases between the two ends. CDR3 size: 14 residues. Germline V gene lookup returns CDR1 GTSNPN and CDR2 SVGIG (reference sequence).

This sequence joins TRBV28 and TRBJ1-1; 7 bases are shared with TRBD1. Germline trimming cut 6 bases from V and 1 base from J; bases unmatched to any gene: 5. Germline CDR1 is MDHEN and CDR2 is SYDVKM. The CDR3 is 14 amino acids. CDR3 in DNA: TGTGCCAGCAGGACAGGGCTGGGGAACACTGAAGCTTTCTTT. This sequence encodes CASRTGLGNTEAFF.

The chain combines TRBV5-1 with TRBJ2-1, with D uncertain. The CDR3 loop spans 15 amino acids. V shed 4 bases and J shed 0 bases, with 11 bases lying between them. Germline values: CDR1 SGHRS, CDR2 YFSETQ. The CDR3 region has the DNA TGCGCCAGCAGCAGAACCGCTATCTCCTACAATGAGCAGTTCTTC. It is translated as CASSRTAISYNEQFF.

The genes are TRBV18 and TRBJ1-1; no clear D. The length of the CDR3 is 13 residues. Between the trimmed V and J ends, which lost 3 bases and 3 bases, there was a span of 8 bases. The germline gives CDR1 KGHSH, CDR2 LQKENI. The CDR3 region has the DNA TGTGCCAGCTCACCTTCGCGGGACACTGAAGCTTTCTTT. Protein product: CASSPSRDTEAFF.